This record looks at one T cell receptor beta chain sequence and its context. The antigen is undetermined. The data stem from a study of cytomegalovirus exposure and HLA in healthy donors. Study context: Earlier findings included about 120 million unique TCR beta sequences obtained from 150 million to 200 million T cells. Study-level findings and limits: When analyzed later, a missense DCLRE1C variant was found to be linked to TCR beta V- and J-gene trimming.

Germline CDR1 MGHRA, CDR2 YSYEKL. This CDR3 is built from 15 residues. J was trimmed by 3 bases and V by 1 base; bases with no gene match: 5. The PCR employed 60 Vbeta primers together with 13 Jbeta primers. Authors' data handling: Later work found 65 million to 90 million unique TCR beta chains, with about 10 million shared. The data were produced by immunoSEQ multiplex PCR, yet TCRdb's version contains in-frame clones alone and is incomplete. V, J and clone size were drawn from that table, and D and trimming were deduced from the DNA. The table records 130,000 or so clones, more than 75% of them present only once.

V usage is TRBV4-1 and J usage is TRBJ2-7; 8 nucleotides align to TRBD2. Sequencing used PBMCs. The clonotype was recovered from a woman in her twenties or thirties in good health and CMV-seronegative. As DNA, the CDR3 is TGCGCCAGCAGCCAAGTAGCGGGACTACTCTACGAGCAGTACTTC. Translation: CASSQVAGLLYEQYF.